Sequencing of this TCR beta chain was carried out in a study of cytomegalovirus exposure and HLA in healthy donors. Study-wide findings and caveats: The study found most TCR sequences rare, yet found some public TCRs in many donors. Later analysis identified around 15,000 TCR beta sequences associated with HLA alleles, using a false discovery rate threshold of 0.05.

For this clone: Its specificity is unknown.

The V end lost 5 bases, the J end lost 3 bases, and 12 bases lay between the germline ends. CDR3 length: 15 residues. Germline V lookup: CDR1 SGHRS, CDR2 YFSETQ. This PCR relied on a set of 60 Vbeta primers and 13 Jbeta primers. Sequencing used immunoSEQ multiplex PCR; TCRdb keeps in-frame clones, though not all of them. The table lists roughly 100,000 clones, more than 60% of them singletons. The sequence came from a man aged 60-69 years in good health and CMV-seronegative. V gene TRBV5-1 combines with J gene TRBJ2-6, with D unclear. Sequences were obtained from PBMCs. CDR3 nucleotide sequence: TGCGCCAGCAGTCCCCTAATGAGTGGGGCCAACGTCCTGACTTTC. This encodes CASSPLMSGANVLTF.